The 25 T cell receptor beta chains reported below all come from one sample, sequenced in a study of human thymus T cells. Generated by immunoSEQ multiplex PCR, the TCRdb table keeps only in-frame clones and is missing some. The data hold 86,000 or so clones, with roughly 96% observed a single time. Thymic tissue was derived from resections collected during corrective heart surgery. Sequencing was performed on thymus tissue. The receptors shown here come from a boy younger than two with a congenital heart defect but otherwise immunologically healthy.

The chain is built from TRBV28 and TRBJ1-3; D is perhaps TRBD1 (5 bases). The CDR3 extends over 14 amino acids. Germline V CDR1 and CDR2: MDHEN, SYDVKM. V was shortened by 6 bases and J by 6 bases, with 15 bases between the two germline ends. CDR3 sequence reads: CASRPSKGKNTIYF. The CDR3 bases are TGTGCCAGCAGGCCGTCCAAGGGGAAAAACACCATATATTTT.

The chain carries TRBV28 and TRBJ1-2; D is ambiguous. The germline gives CDR1 MDHEN, CDR2 SYDVKM. The CDR3 sequence is 12 residues long. The V gene lost 1 base and the J gene lost 5 bases, with 5 bases spanning the gap. The CDR3 loop reads CASSLSGYGYTF. The CDR3 region has the DNA TGTGCCAGCAGTTTATCCGGTTATGGCTACACCTTC.

The chain employs TRBV11-2 and TRBJ1-2; 12 nucleotides agree with TRBD1. The length of the CDR3 is 14 residues. Germline CDR1 reads SGHAT; CDR2 reads FQNNGV. Germline trimming cut 4 bases from V and 7 bases from J; bases unmatched to any gene: 4. CDR3 nucleotide sequence: TGTGCCAGCAGCTCGGGACAGGGGGCTGTTGGCTACACCTTC. It codes for CASSSGQGAVGYTF.

The chain has TRBV14 and TRBJ2-7, with 7 bases that match TRBD2. CDR1 is SGHDN, CDR2 FVKESK, per germline. CDR3 length equals 15 residues. Trimming cost V 0 bases and J 3 bases; bases outside gene matches: 5. The CDR3 loop is CASSQDPERDYEQYF. The CDR3 bases are TGTGCCAGCAGCCAAGATCCTGAGCGGGACTACGAGCAGTACTTC.

This clone was recorded once. The CDR3 spells CASSVQPSPGQKNIQYF. The CDR3 DNA reads as TGTGCCAGCAGTGTCCAACCCTCCCCGGGACAGAAAAACATTCAGTACTTC. The rearrangement uses TRBV27 and TRBJ2-4; 7 nucleotides line up with TRBD1. The CDR3 has 17 amino acids. The ends lost 5 bases at V and 4 bases at J; junction bases unmatched: 14. The V gene's germline CDR1 is MNHEY and CDR2 SMNVEV (reference sequence).

The V call is TRBV4-1, the J call TRBJ2-1; 7 positions match TRBD2. The CDR3 runs to 18 residues. V lost 1 base to trimming and J lost 2 bases; unmatched junction nucleotides: 11. The germline gives CDR1 MGHRA, CDR2 YSYEKL. CDR3 protein: CASSQVEQAGPPYNEQFF. The CDR3 DNA reads as TGCGCCAGCAGCCAAGTAGAGCAAGCGGGACCCCCCTACAATGAGCAGTTCTTC.

CDR3 sequence reads: CASSLPGAQETQYF. For the CDR3, the DNA is TGTGCCAGCAGCTTACCTGGGGCACAAGAGACCCAGTACTTC. The chain joins TRBV7-2 to TRBJ2-5, with D maybe TRBD1 (5 bases). V dropped 2 bases and J dropped 2 bases, with 9 bases sitting between them. The CDR3 consists of 14 residues. Germline assignment: CDR1 SGHTA and CDR2 FQGNSA.

The V call is TRBV28, the J call TRBJ2-5; D unclear. The germline V gene encodes CDR1 MDHEN and CDR2 SYDVKM. V was shortened by 3 bases and J by 2 bases, with 10 bases between the two germline ends. CDR3 length: 14 amino acids. CDR3 residues: CASSFSADQETQYF. CDR3 nucleotide sequence: TGTGCCAGCAGTTTCTCGGCAGATCAAGAGACCCAGTACTTC.

This chain joins TRBV7-4 and TRBJ1-5, with D tentatively TRBD1 (6 bases). The CDR3 has 18 residues. The V and J ends lost 6 bases and 4 bases respectively, with 25 bases between them. Germline CDR1 SGHVT, CDR2 SQSDAQ. The CDR3 DNA sequence: TGTGCCAGCAGGGGCCCGGGGGGCGCTTCGGAAAGGAATCAGCCCCAGCATTTT. It encodes CASRGPGGASERNQPQHF. Full variable domain (remainder filled in from reference TRBV7-4 and TRBJ1-5): GAGVSQSPRYKVAKRGRDVALRCDSISGHVTLYWYRQTLGQGSEVLTYSQSDAQRDKSGRPSGRFSAERPERSVSTLKIQRTEQGDSAVYLCASRGPGGASERNQPQHFGDGTRLSIL.

The genes are TRBV7-9 and TRBJ1-3, with TRBD1 as a possible D gene (6 bases). Looked up from germline, CDR1 is SEHNR and CDR2 is FQNEAQ (reference sequence). The CDR3 extends over 18 amino acids. With 0 bases removed from V and 0 bases from J, the gap between germline ends came to 15 bases. The CDR3 nucleotides are TGTGCCAGCAGCTTAGCGGGGGCCGGGGCCGACTCTGGAAACACCATATATTTT. Its protein product is CASSLAGAGADSGNTIYF.

The J gene is TRBJ2-1, the V gene TRBV7-6; perhaps TRBD2 as D (5 bases). Germline CDR1 reads SGHVS; CDR2 reads FNYEAQ. The ends were cut back, 5 bases at V and 8 bases at J, with 16 bases in the middle. The CDR3 spans 14 residues. CDR3 in amino acids: CASSLGLLGYEQFF. CDR3 nucleotides: TGTGCCAGCAGCCTTGGACTCTTAGGCTATGAGCAGTTCTTC.

Written as DNA, the CDR3 is TGTGCCAGCAGTTCAGGGGATACGCAGTATTTT. It codes for CASSSGDTQYF. The chain uses TRBV5-8 and TRBJ2-3, with a possible D match to TRBD1 (5 bases). Trimming cost V 5 bases and J 6 bases, with 7 bases left between them. The germline CDR1 and CDR2 sequences are SGHTS and YDEGEE. This CDR3 region has 11 residues.

CDR3 residues: CASSFSPGQGGDSPLHF. CDR3 in DNA: TGTGCCAGCAGTTTTTCCCCGGGACAGGGGGGGGATTCACCCCTCCACTTT. This chain links TRBV28 with TRBJ1-6, with 11 bases matching TRBD1. Germline loops: CDR1 MDHEN, CDR2 SYDVKM. The CDR3 has 17 amino acids. With 3 bases clipped from V and 8 bases from J, the junction kept 9 bases outside the gene matches.

V gene TRBV4-2 combines with J gene TRBJ2-2; 10 nucleotides agree with TRBD2. Germline V gene sequence: CDR1 LGHNA, CDR2 YNFKEQ. CDR3 length equals 18 residues. J was trimmed by 2 bases and V by 0 bases; bases with no gene match: 6. The CDR3 region is CASSQDISGGSNTGELFF. The CDR3 DNA follows: TGTGCCAGCAGCCAAGATATTAGCGGGGGGTCTAACACCGGGGAGCTGTTTTTT.

This clone was observed a single time. This rearrangement joins TRBV27 to TRBJ2-3; D is unresolved. Germline V CDR1 and CDR2: MNHEY, SMNVEV (reference sequence). The CDR3 covers 21 residues. Trimming pared 2 bases from V and 2 bases from J, leaving 29 bases between. The CDR3 sequence: CASSLRSTRIGDPTPTDTQYF. The CDR3 nucleotides are TGTGCCAGCAGTTTAAGATCCACAAGGATCGGCGACCCGACTCCCACAGATACGCAGTATTTT.

The rearrangement links TRBV5-1 to TRBJ2-2; 9 bases fit TRBD2. Trimming took 3 bases from V and 2 from J; bases not matched to a gene: 5. The CDR3 totals 16 residues. CDR1 is SGHRS and CDR2 is YFSETQ in the germline V gene. The CDR3 region is CASSSRLAVNTGELFF. CDR3 nucleotide sequence: TGCGCCAGCAGCTCCAGACTAGCGGTTAACACCGGGGAGCTGTTTTTT.

This clone was detected only once. The chain recombines TRBV2 with TRBJ1-2; maybe TRBD1 (5 bases). V was trimmed by 0 bases and J by 6 bases, leaving 5 bases between them. This CDR3 has 12 amino acids. Per germline, CDR1 SNHLY and CDR2 FYNNEI. The CDR3: CASSEATDGYTF. CDR3 nucleotide sequence: TGTGCCAGCAGTGAAGCGACAGATGGCTACACCTTC.

The chain has TRBV5-1 and TRBJ2-1; D is unresolved. The V gene's germline CDR1 is SGHRS and CDR2 YFSETQ. Trimming stripped 2 bases from V and 5 bases from J, with 11 bases between. This CDR3 is 14 amino acids long. In DNA, the CDR3 is TGCGCCAGCAGCTTCTCGTCATATAACAATGAGCAGTTCTTC. Its protein is CASSFSSYNNEQFF.

The chain uses TRBV4-2 and TRBJ2-7; 12 bases agree with TRBD1. Per germline, CDR1 LGHNA and CDR2 YNFKEQ. V trimming: 0 bases; J trimming: 4 bases; junction bases outside the gene matches: 7. CDR3 length: 17 residues. CDR3 loop: CASSQDRDRGRGYEQYF. CDR3 sequence (DNA): TGTGCCAGCAGCCAAGACCGGGACAGGGGGCGCGGATACGAGCAGTACTTC.

J is TRBJ1-2 and V is TRBV5-4, with 9 bases fitting TRBD1. The J segment lost 12 bases and the V segment lost 5 bases, leaving 8 bases of the junction unmatched. The germline gives CDR1 SGHNT, CDR2 YYREEE (reference sequence). The CDR3 has 12 amino acids. The CDR3 loop is CASRRNRGRDTF. CDR3 nucleotide sequence: TGTGCCAGCAGACGGAACAGGGGGCGAGACACCTTC.

The chain carries TRBV4-2 and TRBJ2-7, with D possibly being TRBD2 (5 bases). The CDR3 is 15 amino acids. Trimming removed 0 bases from V and 1 base from J, with 10 bases in between. Per the germline V gene, CDR1 is LGHNA and CDR2 is YNFKEQ. Written as DNA, the CDR3 is TGTGCCAGCAGCCAAGATCGGGAAGTTTCCTACGAGCAGTACTTC. It translates to CASSQDREVSYEQYF.

The CDR3 nucleotides read TGCGCCAGCAGCTGCCGGGACAGGGAGGGTACGCAGTATTTT. It codes for CASSCRDREGTQYF. The genes are TRBV4-3 and TRBJ2-3, with TRBD1 matching over 9 bases. After removal of 5 bases from V and 8 bases from J, the junction contained 8 bases not matched to a gene. From germline, CDR1 is LGHNA and CDR2 YSLEER. This CDR3 comprises 14 residues.

The chain links TRBV10-2 to TRBJ1-2, with D unresolved. CDR1 and CDR2 from the germline V gene are WSHSY and SAAADI. Trimming stripped 5 bases from V and 2 bases from J, with 15 bases between. This CDR3 contains 15 residues. CDR3 bases: TGCGCCAGCAGTACATGGACGTGGGAGAACTATGGCTACACCTTC. Protein sequence: CASSTWTWENYGYTF.

The J gene is TRBJ1-1, the V gene TRBV27; possible D gene TRBD1, 6 bases. The germline CDR1 and CDR2 sequences are MNHEY and SMNVEV (reference sequence). The germline V and J ends were trimmed by 5 bases and 1 base, with 17 bases remaining between them. There are 16 residues in the CDR3. The CDR3 loop reads CASSLHRDTQNTEAFF. The CDR3 DNA is TGTGCCAGCAGTCTCCACCGGGACACACAGAACACTGAAGCTTTCTTT.

This chain links TRBV4-1 with TRBJ1-4; possible D gene TRBD1, 5 bases. Germline V CDR1 and CDR2: MGHRA, YSYEKL. With 3 bases removed from V and 1 base from J, the gap between germline ends came to 18 bases. The CDR3 loop spans 18 amino acids. CDR3 protein: CASSHNPKGTLTNEKLFF. CDR3 DNA sequence: TGCGCCAGCAGCCACAATCCGAAAGGGACCCTAACTAATGAAAAACTGTTTTTT.